Presented here are 4 T cell receptor beta chains from one specimen sequenced in a study of Graves' ophthalmopathy and Graves' hyperthyroidism. TCR beta CDR3 regions were amplified from RNA transcripts. Second-round multiplex PCR came after first-round RT-PCR with HTBI primers. Each CDR3 protein is one row after TCRdb ran MiXCR on the multiplex PCR reads. The table includes about 620,000 distinct CDR3 sequences, about 24% detected once. The sample was peripheral blood. The receptors originated from a woman younger than 35 with stable Graves' hyperthyroidism. Some clones in this sample may be carry-over from other donors' samples.

This clonotype was counted ten times or more. V gene TRBV4-1 combines with J gene TRBJ1-2; D may be TRBD1 (5 bases). The length of the CDR3 is 14 residues. Looked up from germline, CDR1 is MGHRA and CDR2 is YSYEKL. V was cut by 1 base and J by 1 base, with 7 bases left in between. This CDR3 is CASSQAGVNYGYTF. The CDR3 region has the DNA TGCGCCAGCAGCCAAGCGGGGGTTAACTATGGCTACACCTTC.

The sample holds many counts of this clonotype. The chain carries TRBV18 and TRBJ1-1; TRBD1 is a possible D gene (5 bases). Trimming took 2 bases from V and 2 from J, leaving 12 bases between them. CDR3 size: 15 residues. Germline V gene sequence: CDR1 KGHSH, CDR2 LQKENI. In DNA form, the CDR3 reads TGTGCCAGCTCACCAGCAGGGAGGGTAAACACTGAAGCTTTCTTT. Protein product: CASSPAGRVNTEAFF. Using reference TRBV18 and TRBJ1-1 for the parts outside the CDR3, the full variable domain is NAGVMQNPRHLVRRRGQEARLRCSPMKGHSHVYWYRQLPEEGLKFMVYLQKENIIDESGMPKERFSAEFPKEGPSILRIQQVVRGDSAAYFCASSPAGRVNTEAFFGQGTRLTVV.

This chain links TRBV12-3 or TRBV12-4 with TRBJ2-7; D gene uncertain. This CDR3 is 12 amino acids long. V was pared by 5 bases and J by 7 bases, with 12 bases between. The CDR3 spells CASSLSREEQYF. The CDR3 DNA follows: TGTGCCAGCAGTCTCTCGCGAGAGGAGCAGTACTTC.

The CDR3 nucleotides read TGTGCCAGCAGTTACTCGAGCGGAAGCCATGGCTCTGGAAACACCATATATTTT. Amino acid sequence: CASSYSSGSHGSGNTIYF. V is TRBV6-2 or TRBV6-3 and J is TRBJ1-3; D is unresolved. V lost 0 bases and J 0 bases, leaving 15 bases between the germline ends. This CDR3 is 18 amino acids long. Germline V gene data show CDR1 as MNHEY and CDR2 as SVGEGT.